This T cell receptor beta chain is drawn from a study of blood T cell repertoires in COVID-19. Turning to the study itself: The study drew acute and convalescent COVID-19 samples from the United States, Italy and Spain. PBMCs, B-cell-depleted T cells, or T cells were the source of the cDNA or gDNA that made up the material.

Authors' methods: Counts of nucleated cells, estimated from reference gene primer amplification, were obtained. TCRdb's copy holds only in-frame clones and misses some; the assay was immunoSEQ multiplex PCR. V, J and clone size are taken as reported in that table, and D and trimming were inferred from the DNA itself. The sample yields hundreds of thousands of clones, roughly nine tenths seen once. Germline CDR1 is SQVTM and CDR2 is ANQGSEA. V lost 6 bases and J lost 5; bases outside the gene matches: 4. There are 13 residues in the CDR3. The receptor was derived from a man aged 40-49 years with acute or convalescent COVID-19. J is TRBJ2-1 and V is TRBV29-1; 10 nucleotides line up with TRBD1. Sequenced input: peripheral blood. CDR3 sequence reads: CSVGDRGDNEQFF. CDR3 in DNA: TGCAGCGTGGGGGACAGGGGAGACAATGAGCAGTTCTTC.